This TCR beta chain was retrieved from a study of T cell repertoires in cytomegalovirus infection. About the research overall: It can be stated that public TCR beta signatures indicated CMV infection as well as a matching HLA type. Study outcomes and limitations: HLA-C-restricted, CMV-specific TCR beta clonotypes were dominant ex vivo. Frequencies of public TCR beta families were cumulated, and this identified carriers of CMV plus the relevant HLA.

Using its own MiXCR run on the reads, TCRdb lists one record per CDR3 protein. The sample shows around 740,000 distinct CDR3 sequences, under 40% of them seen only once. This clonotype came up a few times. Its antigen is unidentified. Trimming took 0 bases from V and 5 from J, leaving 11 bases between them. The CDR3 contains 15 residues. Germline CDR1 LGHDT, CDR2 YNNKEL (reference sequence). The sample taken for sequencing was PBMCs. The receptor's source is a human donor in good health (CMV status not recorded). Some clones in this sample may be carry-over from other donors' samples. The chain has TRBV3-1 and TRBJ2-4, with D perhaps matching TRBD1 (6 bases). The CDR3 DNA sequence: TGTGCCAGCAGCCAAGATTTGGGGGCTCAAAACATTCAGTACTTC. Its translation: CASSQDLGAQNIQYF. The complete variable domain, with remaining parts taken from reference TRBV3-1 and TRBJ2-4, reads DTAVSQTPKYLVTQMGNDKSIKCEQNLGHDTMYWYKQDSKKFLKIMFSYNNKELIINETVPNRFSPKSPDKAHLNLHINSLELGDSAVYFCASSQDLGAQNIQYFGAGTRLSVL.